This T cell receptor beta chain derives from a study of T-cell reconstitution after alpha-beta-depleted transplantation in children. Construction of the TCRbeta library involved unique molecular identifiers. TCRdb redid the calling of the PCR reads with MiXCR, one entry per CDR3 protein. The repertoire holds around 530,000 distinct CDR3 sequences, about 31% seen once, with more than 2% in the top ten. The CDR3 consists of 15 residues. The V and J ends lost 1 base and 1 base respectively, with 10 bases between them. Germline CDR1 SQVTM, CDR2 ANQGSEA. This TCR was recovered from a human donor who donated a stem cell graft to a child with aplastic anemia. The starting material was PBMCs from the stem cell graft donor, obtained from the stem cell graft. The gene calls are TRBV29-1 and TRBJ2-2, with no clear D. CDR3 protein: CSVEGAAGNTGELFF. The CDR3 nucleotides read TGCAGCGTTGAAGGTGCGGCAGGGAACACCGGGGAGCTGTTTTTT.